This T cell receptor beta chain comes out of a study of Graves' ophthalmopathy and Graves' hyperthyroidism (dated by TCRdb to 2016 to 2019). In the study overall: Peripheral blood was collected at initial diagnosis, prior to any treatment. In total, some 140 blood samples were TCR-sequenced: 40 to 45 ophthalmopathy, roughly 80 hyperthyroidism and about 17 hyperthyroidism-to-ophthalmopathy patients. In about 6 hyperthyroidism patients, the T-cell repertoire of thyroid tissue was compared with the T-cell repertoire of blood. Once sampling was done, hyperthyroidism patients were given methimazole at a starting dose of 30 mg daily, while ophthalmopathy patients were given high-dose intravenous methylprednisolone. To explore V-J signatures distinguishing ophthalmopathy from hyperthyroidism, a discovery set of about a hundred patients (roughly 44 ophthalmopathy, 55 to 60 stable hyperthyroidism) was enrolled. For independent validation, a separate cohort was made up of around 19 hyperthyroidism patients plus 17 patients who later progressed from hyperthyroidism to ophthalmopathy. To tell Graves' ophthalmopathy apart from Graves' hyperthyroidism, and to predict which patients would progress to ophthalmopathy, the study relied on TCR beta repertoire signatures.

TCR beta CDR3 regions were amplified from RNA transcripts for repertoire sequencing. The first round was an RT-PCR using HTBI primers with the Qiagen OneStep RT-PCR kit, and this first round was followed by a second-round multiplex PCR, then size selection and purification. Libraries were sequenced on an Illumina HiSeq2000 using paired-end 100 bp reads. Processing in the source paper ran as follows. SOAPnuke was used for read processing, and reads with adapters, uncalled bases, a mean Phred below 15, or no exact constant-primer or identifier match were discarded. High-quality paired reads were merged with COPE v1.2.5. Unique nucleotide sequences were defined as clonotypes and aligned to IMGT TRB V, D and J references using MiTCR v1.1. The analysis was limited to V-J combinations with a frequency above 0.0001, which together covered just over 98% of the repertoires. A TCR clonal expansion and chaos score per V-J combination was defined as the ratio of F50 clonal expansion to chaos observed in the TCRdist matrix. Welch's t-statistics and random forest were used to reduce the features to approximately 13 V-J combinations, which were then used as input to a naive Bayes classifier. The Morisita-Horn index was used to measure how similar the thyroid and blood repertoires were. In TCRdb, the public reads were trimmed at Q25 with fastp and aligned with MiXCR, with productive beta chains retained. Rows with a matching CDR3 protein are joined into one entry that keeps the most common DNA and genes. The V and J calls come from TCRdb's annotation, not from the publication. Present in this sample are hundreds of thousands of distinct CDR3 sequences, over 40% of which were seen just once. Of the sample, around 3% is held by the ten largest clones.

The CDR3, cysteine through phenylalanine, is 15 amino acids long. Only the CDR3 DNA stays, 45 bases, in frame from base 1. The germline V gene (reference sequence) specifies MNHNY as CDR1 and SVGAGI as CDR2. Between the V and J ends, shortened by 1 base and 1 base respectively, the junction contains 11 bases. As for this clonotype: Its antigen has not been determined. Base quality data are lacking; no much larger clone is found one base away.

Patients with ophthalmopathy had moderately to severely active disease, with a Clinical Activity Score of 3 or more, a NOSPECS grade of 4 or more, and a disease duration of less than 3 months. Patients with other autoimmune diseases, uncontrolled infections, pregnancy or lactation were excluded. Diagnosis relied on clinical symptoms, serum thyroxine, TRAb, thyroid ultrasound and orbital computed tomography. Ficoll-Paque density gradient centrifugation was used to isolate PBMCs from about 9.4 ml of fresh peripheral blood. Trizol reagent was used to extract the total RNA, and its quality was then checked on an Agilent 2100 Bioanalyzer. Broader findings and caveats from the paper: Most expanded thyroid clonotypes with frequency above 0.001 were also detected in blood, suggesting blood repertoires may reflect the thyroid immune response. Sample size was not statistically predetermined, and group allocation was not concealed from the investigators. In cross-validation, the 13-signature model distinguished ophthalmopathy from stable hyperthyroidism with approximately 90% sensitivity and 81.08% specificity, while in the test set the corresponding values were about 80% and 75%. In validation, the model predicted ophthalmopathy progression with over 60% sensitivity and approximately 75% specificity; roughly 11 predicted patients were CT-confirmed with GO in a median of approximately six months.

The clonotype originates from an adult man with Graves' ophthalmopathy. The sequenced sample consisted of peripheral blood. The chain is made from TRBV6-6 and TRBJ2-7; TRBD2 could be the D gene, as 6 bases match. For the CDR3, the sequence is CASSYLGRGSYEQYF. The DNA sequence reads TGTGCCAGCAGTTACTTAGGGCGGGGATCCTACGAGCAGTACTTC.